This T cell receptor beta chain was documented in a study of Ad26.COV2.S vaccination and SARS-CoV-2 variants. For the study at large: As a participant in COV1001, the donor was in the Ad26.COV2.S trial arm.

General study findings and limits: Non-spike TCR breadth did not differ much between vaccine and placebo recipients. Considerable breadth of spike-specific CD8+ and CD4+ T cell responses has reportedly been documented following vaccination.

Treatment of the sample: approximately 18 received Ad26.COV2.S at low or high dose, single or two shots; roughly five received placebo; per-sample allocation not given. The investigators took samples on day 63 after the first vaccine or placebo injection. The study used a vaccine consisting of an Ad26 vector that expressed Wuhan-strain SARS-CoV-2 spike. Turning to this clone: Its antigen is unidentified.

Some clones are missing from TCRdb's copy, which holds only in-frame ones; the method was immunoSEQ multiplex PCR. The data hold about 350,000 clones, with 65% to 90% observed a single time. The specimen comprised peripheral blood, sampled in a trial of Ad26.COV2.S vaccine versus placebo. This receptor was taken from a person aged 18-60 years who received the Ad26.COV2.S COVID-19 vaccine or a placebo.

The CDR3 region has the DNA TGTGCCAGCAGTTTCGGGGGTGGCGATGAGCAGTTCTTC. Translating gives CASSFGGGDEQFF. This chain joins TRBV12-3 or TRBV12-4 and TRBJ2-1, with D possibly matching TRBD2 (6 bases). Trimming left V 3 bases short and J 8 bases short, with 11 bases between. The CDR3 contains 13 residues.